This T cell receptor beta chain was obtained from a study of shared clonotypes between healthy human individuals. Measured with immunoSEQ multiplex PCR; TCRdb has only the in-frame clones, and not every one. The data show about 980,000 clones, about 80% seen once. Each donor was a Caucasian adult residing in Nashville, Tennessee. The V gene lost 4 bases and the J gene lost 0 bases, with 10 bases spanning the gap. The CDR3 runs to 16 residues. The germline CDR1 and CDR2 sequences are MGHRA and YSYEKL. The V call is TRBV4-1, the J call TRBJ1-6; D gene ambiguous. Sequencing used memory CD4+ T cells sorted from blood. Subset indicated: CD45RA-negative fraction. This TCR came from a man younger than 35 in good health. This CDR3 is CASSLDGSSYNSPLHF. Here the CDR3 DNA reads TGCGCCAGCAGCCTGGACGGAAGCTCCTATAATTCACCCCTCCACTTT.